The 16 T cell receptor beta chains given below trace back to one sample, sequenced in a study of identical twins. TCRdb re-called the 5' RACE reads with MiXCR, one entry per CDR3 protein. The sample carries over 600,000 distinct CDR3 sequences, 21% recorded once. The same data also contributed to another study, on T cells expressing NK-cell markers.

Source material: PBMCs. These receptors were taken from a woman aged 18-29 years in good health.

This clonotype occurred a few times. The chain uses TRBV20-1 and TRBJ2-1; TRBD2 aligns across 12 bases. The CDR3 covers 14 residues. Unmatched junction bases numbered 7, after V lost 6 bases and J lost 7 bases. Germline V CDR1 and CDR2: DFQATT, SNEGSKA (reference sequence). The DNA of the CDR3 is TGCAGTGCCGCGCTAGCGGGGGGGAGGAATGAGCAGTTCTTC. Its protein is CSAALAGGRNEQFF.

CDR3 DNA: TGTGCCAGCAGCTCCGCAGGACAGGCTCGGGAGCAGTACTTC. Amino acid sequence: CASSSAGQAREQYF. The chain couples TRBV11-2 to TRBJ2-7; 7 bases agree with TRBD1. The germline V gene encodes CDR1 SGHAT and CDR2 FQNNGV. The V gene end was trimmed by 4 bases and the J gene end by 7 bases; junction bases not matched to a gene: 10. This CDR3 region has 14 residues. The whole variable domain, filled in from reference TRBV11-2 and TRBJ2-7, reads EAGVAQSPRYKIIEKRQSVAFWCNPISGHATLYWYQQILGQGPKLLIQFQNNGVVDDSQLPKDRFSAERLKGVDSTLKIQPAKLEDSAVYLCASSSAGQAREQYFGPGTRLTVT.

The rearrangement links TRBV20-1 to TRBJ2-3; 10 bases align to TRBD2. The CDR3 length is 12 residues. Per germline, CDR1 DFQATT and CDR2 SNEGSKA (reference sequence). The ends lost 5 bases at V and 14 bases at J; junction bases unmatched: 10. CDR3 protein: CSAQDRAGGRYF. CDR3 in DNA: TGCAGTGCTCAGGACCGAGCGGGGGGGCGGTATTTT.

V and J are TRBV10-3 and TRBJ2-7; TRBD2 might be the D (6 bases). The V and J ends lost 6 bases and 5 bases respectively, with 11 bases between them. The CDR3 has 12 residues. The germline V gene encodes CDR1 ENHRY and CDR2 SYGVKD. This CDR3 is CAIRGDFDEQYF. As DNA, the CDR3 is TGTGCCATCAGGGGGGACTTCGACGAGCAGTACTTC.

CDR3 coding DNA: TGTGCCTGGAGTGCATACAGGGGGAATGAAAAACTGTTTTTT. It translates to CAWSAYRGNEKLFF. This chain links TRBV30 with TRBJ1-4; 8 nucleotides line up with TRBD1. CDR3 size: 14 residues. Trimming removed 1 base from V and 5 bases from J; junction bases left unmatched: 3. CDR1 is GTSNPN, CDR2 SVGIG, per germline (reference sequence).

This clonotype came up a few times. V and J are TRBV19 and TRBJ1-1; D not certain. The CDR3 consists of 15 residues. Germline V gene data show CDR1 as LNHDA and CDR2 as SQIVND (reference sequence). Trimming stripped 0 bases from V and 0 bases from J, with 8 bases between. The CDR3 loop is CASSIDSGLNTEAFF. DNA for the CDR3: TGTGCCAGTAGTATAGATAGCGGACTGAACACTGAAGCTTTCTTT.

The genes are TRBV10-3 and TRBJ2-4; D gene unclear. The CDR3 extends over 14 amino acids. V was shortened by 0 bases and J by 6 bases, with 9 bases between the two germline ends. Per the germline V gene, CDR1 is ENHRY and CDR2 is SYGVKD. CDR3 region: CAISESAPRNIQYF. CDR3 DNA: TGTGCCATCAGTGAGTCTGCTCCTAGAAACATTCAGTACTTC.

The chain uses TRBV5-7 and TRBJ2-5; D gene uncertain. TRBV5-7 is known as an ORF, though its function is uncertain. CDR3 length equals 14 residues. The germline V and J ends were trimmed by 2 bases and 1 base, with 9 bases remaining between them. The DNA of the CDR3 is TGTGCCAGCAGCTTAAAAGGGTTCCAAGAGACCCAGTACTTC. This gives the protein CASSLKGFQETQYF.

V gene TRBV7-6 combines with J gene TRBJ2-4; TRBD2 aligns across 11 bases. Per germline, CDR1 SGHVS and CDR2 FNYEAQ. This CDR3 comprises 16 residues. The V and J ends lost 5 bases and 8 bases, in that order; junction bases with no gene match: 11. For the CDR3, the DNA is TGTGCCAGCAGCCCAACTAGCGGGAGTATTATTGACATTCAGTACTTC. This encodes CASSPTSGSIIDIQYF.

The J gene is TRBJ2-5, the V gene TRBV20-1, with 13 bases matching TRBD2. Trimming removed 4 bases from V and 5 bases from J; junction bases left unmatched: 10. Germline V gene data show CDR1 as DFQATT and CDR2 as SNEGSKA (reference sequence). The CDR3 extends over 16 amino acids. CDR3 sequence reads: CSATTWTSGSRETQYF. The DNA for the CDR3 is TGCAGTGCTACGACCTGGACTAGCGGGAGTCGTGAGACCCAGTACTTC.

This clonotype is classed as medium-sized (0.01 to 0.1%). V and J are TRBV6-1 and TRBJ2-2; 10 bases are shared with TRBD2. The V gene's germline CDR1 is MNHNS and CDR2 SASEGT. This CDR3 has 15 residues. V shed 2 bases, J shed 3 bases, and the junction held 0 bases outside the gene matches. The DNA of the CDR3 is TGTGCCAGCAGTGAACTAGCGGGAGACACCGGGGAGCTGTTTTTT. Translated: CASSELAGDTGELFF.

This chain joins TRBV7-2 and TRBJ2-5; D may be TRBD2 (6 bases). CDR3 length: 16 amino acids. Deletions cut 1 base from V and 5 bases from J, with 17 bases between. Germline V lookup: CDR1 SGHTA, CDR2 FQGNSA. The CDR3 sequence is CASSLDAWGGGETQYF. CDR3 coding DNA: TGTGCCAGCAGCTTAGATGCGTGGGGCGGAGGGGAGACCCAGTACTTC.

The rearrangement links TRBV2 to TRBJ2-5; D ambiguous. CDR1 is SNHLY and CDR2 is FYNNEI in the germline V gene. V lost 8 bases and J 5 bases, leaving 9 bases between the germline ends. CDR3 length: 11 amino acids. CDR3 loop: CASPSEETQYF. In DNA, the CDR3 is TGTGCCAGCCCGTCTGAGGAGACCCAGTACTTC.

This clonotype was recorded a few times. This chain joins TRBV5-1 and TRBJ2-5; TRBD2 matches at 9 bases. CDR1 and CDR2 (germline): SGHRS, YFSETQ. V was pared by 3 bases and J by 5 bases, with 11 bases of the junction left unmatched. The CDR3 sequence is 16 residues long. The CDR3 sequence: CASSYDPSGATETQYF. The CDR3 DNA reads TGCGCCAGCAGCTACGATCCTAGCGGGGCCACGGAGACCCAGTACTTC.

This clonotype has a handful of counts. The J gene is TRBJ2-7, the V gene TRBV20-1, with 11 bases fitting TRBD2. V trimming: 5 bases; J trimming: 7 bases; junction bases outside the gene matches: 22. CDR1 is DFQATT and CDR2 is SNEGSKA in the germline V gene (reference sequence). The CDR3 is made up of 18 amino acids. CDR3 sequence reads: CSAEGGLAARGRGGEQYF. CDR3 nucleotide sequence: TGCAGTGCTGAGGGGGGACTAGCGGCCCGAGGCAGAGGGGGAGAGCAGTACTTC.

The chain recombines TRBV9 with TRBJ1-1, with D possibly TRBD1 on 5 matching bases. Germline CDR1 SGDLS, CDR2 YYNGEE. Trimming removed 0 bases at V and 3 bases at J, with 9 bases between. The CDR3 has 14 amino acids. The CDR3 loop reads CASSVGGRHTEAFF. For the CDR3, the DNA is TGTGCCAGCAGCGTAGGGGGACGCCACACTGAAGCTTTCTTT.